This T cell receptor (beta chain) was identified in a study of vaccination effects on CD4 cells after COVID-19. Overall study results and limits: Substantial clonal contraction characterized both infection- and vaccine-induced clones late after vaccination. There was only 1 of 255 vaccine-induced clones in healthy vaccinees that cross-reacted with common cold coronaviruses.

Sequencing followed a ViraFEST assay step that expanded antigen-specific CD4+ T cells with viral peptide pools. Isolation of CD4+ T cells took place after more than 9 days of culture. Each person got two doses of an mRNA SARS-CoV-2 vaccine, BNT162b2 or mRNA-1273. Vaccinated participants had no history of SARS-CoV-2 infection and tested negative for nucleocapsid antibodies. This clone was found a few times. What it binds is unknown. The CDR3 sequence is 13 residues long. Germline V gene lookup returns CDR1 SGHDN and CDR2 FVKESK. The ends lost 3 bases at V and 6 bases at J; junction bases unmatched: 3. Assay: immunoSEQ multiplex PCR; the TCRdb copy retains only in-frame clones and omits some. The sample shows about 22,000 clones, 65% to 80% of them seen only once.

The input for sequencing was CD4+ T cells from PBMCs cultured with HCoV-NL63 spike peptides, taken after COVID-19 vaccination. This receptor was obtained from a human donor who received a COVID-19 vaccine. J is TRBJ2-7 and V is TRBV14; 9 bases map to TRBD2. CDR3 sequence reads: CASSQNSGGEQYF. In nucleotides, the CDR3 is TGTGCCAGCAGCCAGAATAGCGGGGGCGAGCAGTACTTC.